This T cell receptor (beta chain) was captured in a study of monozygotic twins with cystic fibrosis. In the case of this clone: A read error may account for a junction end that differs from germline.

The CDR3 contains 13 residues. CDR1 is MDHEN and CDR2 is SYDVKM in the germline V gene. Libraries were prepared by immunoSEQ multiplex PCR; TCRdb keeps only in-frame clonotypes and omits some of them. Of around 25,000 clones listed, about 96% are singletons. The source of this sequence is a girl aged 2-10 years with cystic fibrosis. The specimen was blood. The chain has TRBV28 and TRBJ2-3, with D perhaps assigned TRBD1 or TRBD2 (5 bases each). CDR3 sequence reads: CASSLDHIIRGDF. Here the CDR3 DNA reads TGTGCCAGCAGTTTGGATCACATTATTAGAGGGGATTTT.